This passage covers 17 T cell receptor beta chains from one sample sequenced in a study of shared clonotypes between healthy human individuals. Using immunoSEQ multiplex PCR, the repertoire was profiled, and TCRdb retains in-frame clones only, with some absent. The table records 500,000 to 550,000 clones, more than 95% of them present only once. The sequencing input was naive CD4+ T cells sorted from blood. The subset denotes: CD45RA+ positively selected. These receptors all come from a woman aged 30 to 39 in good health.

In its sample, this clone was seen once. V is TRBV5-1 and J is TRBJ2-4; D is uncertain. The CDR3 covers 15 residues. In germline, CDR1 is SGHRS, CDR2 YFSETQ. Trimming took off 1 base at V and 10 bases at J, with 18 bases between the two ends. DNA for the CDR3: TGCGCCAGCAGCTTGAGGGCAGACGAAGGGAAAATTCAGTACTTC. It translates to CASSLRADEGKIQYF.

This chain connects TRBV5-1 to TRBJ1-1; D may be TRBD1 (6 bases). The germline V gene has CDR1 SGHRS and CDR2 YFSETQ. This CDR3 has 15 residues. Trimming shortened V by 0 bases and J by 4 bases, and 13 bases separated the two germline ends. The CDR3 loop reads CASSLASGVGTEAFF. For the CDR3, the DNA is TGCGCCAGCAGCTTGGCCTCAGGGGTCGGCACTGAAGCTTTCTTT.

The V and J genes are TRBV7-8 and TRBJ1-2; TRBD1 matches at 7 bases. The CDR3 totals 16 residues. V shed 1 base, J shed 1 base, and the junction held 6 bases outside the gene matches. Germline V gene data show CDR1 as SGHVS and CDR2 as FQNEAQ. The CDR3 here is CASSLVRDSHNYGYTF. The CDR3 nucleotides are TGTGCCAGCAGCTTAGTAAGGGACAGTCATAACTATGGCTACACCTTC.

The CDR3 region has the DNA TGTGCCAGCAGCCCTCCGGCCCTCACCGGGGAGCTGTTTTTT. Its protein is CASSPPALTGELFF. V gene TRBV7-2 combines with J gene TRBJ2-2; no clear D gene. In germline, CDR1 is SGHTA, CDR2 FQGNSA. The CDR3 covers 14 residues. Trimming took 5 bases from V and 4 from J, leaving 11 bases between them.

CDR3 residues: CASSVTGLMSSYEQYF. Written as DNA, the CDR3 is TGTGCCAGCAGCGTAACGGGACTCATGAGCTCCTACGAGCAGTACTTC. The chain links TRBV11-2 to TRBJ2-7; maybe TRBD2 (6 bases). The length of the CDR3 is 16 residues. CDR1 is SGHAT, CDR2 FQNNGV, per germline. Trimming took 5 bases from V and 0 from J, leaving 17 bases between them. Combining the CDR3 with reference TRBV11-2 and TRBJ2-7 gives the whole variable domain EAGVAQSPRYKIIEKRQSVAFWCNPISGHATLYWYQQILGQGPKLLIQFQNNGVVDDSQLPKDRFSAERLKGVDSTLKIQPAKLEDSAVYLCASSVTGLMSSYEQYFGPGTRLTVT.

The chain couples TRBV6-5 to TRBJ2-7; 7 bases match TRBD1. Germline values: CDR1 MNHEY, CDR2 SVGAGI. V gave up 0 bases and J gave up 3 bases; unmatched junction bases: 5. The CDR3 loop spans 15 amino acids. CDR3: CASSYSWDSNYEQYF. The CDR3 nucleotides are TGTGCCAGCAGTTACTCCTGGGACAGTAACTACGAGCAGTACTTC.

The chain uses TRBV5-1 and TRBJ2-1, with 8 bases identical to TRBD2. V shed 4 bases, J shed 2 bases, and the junction held 2 bases outside the gene matches. Germline lookup yields CDR1 SGHRS and CDR2 YFSETQ. The CDR3 is made up of 14 amino acids. This chain's CDR3 is CASSPLAAYNEQFF. In DNA form, the CDR3 reads TGCGCCAGCAGCCCACTAGCGGCCTACAATGAGCAGTTCTTC.

The CDR3 bases are TGTGCCAGCAGCACAAGCGGGAGGGCCGTTAGAAAAGACAATGAGCAGTTCTTC. This translates into CASSTSGRAVRKDNEQFF. The V and J genes are TRBV11-2 and TRBJ2-1, with TRBD2 matching over 10 bases. The CDR3 runs 18 residues. Germline lookup yields CDR1 SGHAT and CDR2 FQNNGV. V lost 5 bases to trimming and J lost 5 bases; unmatched junction nucleotides: 15.

This sequence joins TRBV5-1 and TRBJ2-1; D gene ambiguous. The germline gives CDR1 SGHRS, CDR2 YFSETQ. This CDR3 comprises 16 residues. V dropped 3 bases and J dropped 5 bases, with 18 bases sitting between them. The CDR3 region has the DNA TGCGCCAGCAGCTCTGGTGACACCCATTCCCACAATGAGCAGTTCTTC. Its protein is CASSSGDTHSHNEQFF.

This clone has a single count. The CDR3 region has the DNA TGTGCCAGCAGCCGGTATGGAAATCAGCCCCAGCATTTT. This sequence encodes CASSRYGNQPQHF. The chain joins TRBV7-2 to TRBJ1-5; D unresolved. Germline V gene data show CDR1 as SGHTA and CDR2 as FQGNSA. Trimming left V 5 bases short and J 4 bases short, with 9 bases between. The CDR3 consists of 13 residues.

Here the CDR3 reads CASSQEGRTDDSNQPQHF. DNA for the CDR3: TGTGCCAGCAGCCAAGAAGGGAGGACAGACGATAGCAATCAGCCCCAGCATTTT. The chain carries TRBV4-2 and TRBJ1-5; D is perhaps TRBD1 (6 bases). V shed 0 bases and J shed 0 bases, with 15 bases lying between them. Looked up from germline, CDR1 is LGHNA and CDR2 is YNFKEQ. There are 18 residues in the CDR3.

The V gene is TRBV28, the J gene TRBJ1-1; 7 bases are a match to TRBD1. The CDR3 extends over 15 amino acids. Trimming cost V 6 bases and J 2 bases; bases outside gene matches: 9. Germline V lookup: CDR1 MDHEN, CDR2 SYDVKM. In DNA, the CDR3 is TGTGCCAGCAGGAGGACAGGTATTCTTAACACTGAAGCTTTCTTT. This translates into CASRRTGILNTEAFF.

The rearrangement uses TRBV11-2 and TRBJ2-5; no definite D call. With the DNA end fitting TRBJ2-7 better, the J assignment may be wrong. Germline assignment: CDR1 SGHAT and CDR2 FQNNGV. The CDR3 sequence is 13 residues long. CDR3 amino acids: CASSLTRSYEQYF. The CDR3 DNA reads as TGTGCCAGCAGCTTAACACGGAGCTACGAGCAGTACTTC.

This clone was seen just once. The V gene is TRBV14, the J gene TRBJ2-7; 8 positions agree with TRBD2. The length of the CDR3 is 14 residues. Trimming took 4 bases from V and 6 from J; bases not matched to a gene: 8. Germline V gene lookup returns CDR1 SGHDN and CDR2 FVKESK. CDR3 protein: CASSPGTRGLEQYF. In nucleotides, the CDR3 is TGTGCCAGCAGCCCCGGGACTAGGGGCCTCGAGCAGTACTTC. Full variable domain (rest looked up from reference TRBV14 and TRBJ2-7): EAGVTQFPSHSVIEKGQTVTLRCDPISGHDNLYWYRRVMGKEIKFLLHFVKESKQDESGMPNNRFLAERTGGTYSTLKVQPAELEDSGVYFCASSPGTRGLEQYFGPGTRLTVT.

The chain recombines TRBV9 with TRBJ2-7, with 9 positions matching TRBD2. The CDR3 extends over 15 amino acids. V was pared by 3 bases and J by 4 bases, with 8 bases of the junction left unmatched. Germline-derived CDR1 and CDR2 are SGDLS and YYNGEE. This chain's CDR3 is CASSDTGTSIYEQYF. The CDR3 DNA reads as TGTGCCAGCAGCGACACCGGGACTAGCATTTACGAGCAGTACTTC.

The chain joins TRBV5-1 to TRBJ1-3; 7 bases are shared with TRBD1. V lost 4 bases and J lost 0; bases outside the gene matches: 7. Germline assignment: CDR1 SGHRS and CDR2 YFSETQ. There are 16 residues in the CDR3. The CDR3 coding sequence is TGCGCCAGCAGCCTGGGGGACAGCGTCTCTGGAAACACCATATATTTT. Protein product: CASSLGDSVSGNTIYF.

The V call is TRBV19, the J call TRBJ2-6; D possibly corresponds to TRBD1 (6 bases). Trimming shortened V by 7 bases and J by 2 bases, and 15 bases separated the two germline ends. This CDR3 comprises 16 residues. Germline V lookup: CDR1 LNHDA, CDR2 SQIVND (reference sequence). The CDR3 spells CASKRFAGAGANVLTF. For the CDR3, the DNA is TGTGCCAGTAAGAGGTTCGCAGGGGCTGGGGCCAACGTCCTGACTTTC.